These T cell receptor beta chains were read from a single sample in a study of blood T cell repertoires in COVID-19. Assay: immunoSEQ multiplex PCR; the TCRdb copy retains only in-frame clones and omits some. The table has roughly 230,000 clones, around 81% seen once. What was sequenced was peripheral blood. The receptor source for this set is a man over 45 with active or convalescent COVID-19. The CDR3 runs from the conserved cysteine through the conserved F or W. Each record gives: CDR3 DNA, CDR3 protein, clone size, V gene, J gene, D gene. A D gene is named only where the DNA matches it firmly. Clone size is shown for a subset of rows, as once, few, many or a class of expanded clone.

CDR3 DNA: TGTGCCAGCAGCCTACAGGGCGGTAGCACAGATACGCAGTATTTT
CDR3 protein: CASSLQGGSTDTQYF
clone size: .
V gene: TRBV7-3
J gene: TRBJ2-3
D gene: .

CDR3 DNA: TGTGCCACCAGCAGAGGACCGGGACTAGCGGGCTACGAGCAGTACTTC
CDR3 protein: CATSRGPGLAGYEQYF
clone size: .
V gene: TRBV15
J gene: TRBJ2-7
D gene: TRBD2

CDR3 DNA: TGTGCCAGCAGCTTGGAGTTAACAGGCAGCACCCTCCACTTT
CDR3 protein: CASSLELTGSTLHF
clone size: .
V gene: TRBV5-4
J gene: TRBJ1-6
D gene: .

CDR3 DNA: TGCACCAGAGTCCGGGACAGGGGGGCCAATGAGCAGTTCTTC
CDR3 protein: CTRVRDRGANEQFF
clone size: .
V gene: TRBV1
J gene: TRBJ2-1
D gene: .

CDR3 DNA: TGTGCCATAGCGGCGGATCAAGAGACCCAGTACTTC
CDR3 protein: CAIAADQETQYF
clone size: .
V gene: TRBV10-3
J gene: TRBJ2-5
D gene: .

CDR3 DNA: TGTGCCATCAGTGGGACAGGGCCTACAGGAAACACCATATATTTT
CDR3 protein: CAISGTGPTGNTIYF
clone size: once
V gene: TRBV10-3
J gene: TRBJ1-3
D gene: TRBD1

CDR3 DNA: TGTGCCAGCAGCCAAGATCTCTACGGGGGGGCTATCACAGATACGCAGTATTTT
CDR3 protein: CASSQDLYGGAITDTQYF
clone size: .
V gene: TRBV4-2
J gene: TRBJ2-3
D gene: TRBD2

CDR3 DNA: TGCGCCAGCAGCCAAGATGCCCGCGCGGGTTTTGAAGCTTTCTTT
CDR3 protein: CASSQDARAGFEAFF
clone size: .
V gene: TRBV4-3
J gene: TRBJ1-1
D gene: .

CDR3 DNA: TGCAGCGCTACACTGGGCTCAATATACAATGAGCAGTTCTTC
CDR3 protein: CSATLGSIYNEQFF
clone size: .
V gene: TRBV29-1
J gene: TRBJ2-1
D gene: .

CDR3 DNA: TGTGCCAGCAGCCGTCGAGCGGGGGATGACAATGAGCAGTTCTTC
CDR3 protein: CASSRRAGDDNEQFF
clone size: .
V gene: TRBV4-2
J gene: TRBJ2-1
D gene: TRBD2

CDR3 DNA: TGTGCCAGCAGTTACCGCGGGCTGAACACTGAAGCTTTCTTT
CDR3 protein: CASSYRGLNTEAFF
clone size: .
V gene: TRBV6-5
J gene: TRBJ1-1
D gene: .

CDR3 DNA: TGTGCCACCAGTGATTCGGGGGGCCGACATTTATACACAGATACGCAGTATTTT
CDR3 protein: CATSDSGGRHLYTDTQYF
clone size: .
V gene: TRBV24-1
J gene: TRBJ2-3
D gene: .

CDR3 DNA: TGCGCCAGCAGCCCCGGCGGCTCTGGGGCCAACGTCCTGACTTTC
CDR3 protein: CASSPGGSGANVLTF
clone size: .
V gene: TRBV4-1
J gene: TRBJ2-6
D gene: .

CDR3 DNA: TGTGCCAGCAGTCCCGGGACAGGAGCCTACAATGAGCAGTTCTTC
CDR3 protein: CASSPGTGAYNEQFF
clone size: once
V gene: TRBV6-5
J gene: TRBJ2-1
D gene: TRBD1

CDR3 DNA: TGTGCCAGCAGTCTCCAGGGGGCGTTGGGAAAACTGTTTTTT
CDR3 protein: CASSLQGALGKLFF
clone size: .
V gene: TRBV3-1/TRBV3-2
J gene: TRBJ1-4
D gene: TRBD1

CDR3 DNA: TGTGCCAGCAGCTTAAGGTCAGGGGAACTATTGAATGAGCAGTTCTTC
CDR3 protein: CASSLRSGELLNEQFF
clone size: .
V gene: TRBV7-6
J gene: TRBJ2-1
D gene: .

CDR3 DNA: TGTGCCATCAATCCGAGGGGGCAATCTAACTATGGCTACACCTTC
CDR3 protein: CAINPRGQSNYGYTF
clone size: .
V gene: TRBV10-3
J gene: TRBJ1-2
D gene: TRBD1

CDR3 DNA: TGTGCCAGCAGCCGGACTAGCGGGGGTAATGAGCAGTTCTTC
CDR3 protein: CASSRTSGGNEQFF
clone size: .
V gene: TRBV5-5
J gene: TRBJ2-1
D gene: TRBD2

CDR3 DNA: TGTGCCAGCTCCGTTAGGGGGAAGAAGTCCTATGGCTACACCTTC
CDR3 protein: CASSVRGKKSYGYTF
clone size: .
V gene: TRBV18
J gene: TRBJ1-2
D gene: .

CDR3 DNA: TGTGCCTGGAGTGTTTTCCCCTACCAGGGAGGAACCTCTGAAGCTTTCTTT
CDR3 protein: CAWSVFPYQGGTSEAFF
clone size: .
V gene: TRBV30
J gene: TRBJ1-1
D gene: .

CDR3 DNA: TGTGCCAGCAGCCCCGCGGGCGGGTCCTACGAGCAGTACTTC
CDR3 protein: CASSPAGGSYEQYF
clone size: .
V gene: TRBV7-2
J gene: TRBJ2-7
D gene: .

CDR3 DNA: TGCGCCAGCAAGAAGGCTAGAGTAACAGATACGCAGTATTTT
CDR3 protein: CASKKARVTDTQYF
clone size: once
V gene: TRBV5-1
J gene: TRBJ2-3
D gene: .

CDR3 DNA: TGTGCCAGCAGCGGAGGCCCTTTTCAAGATACGCAGTATTTT
CDR3 protein: CASSGGPFQDTQYF
clone size: .
V gene: TRBV5-4
J gene: TRBJ2-3
D gene: .

CDR3 DNA: TGTGCCAGCCGCGGACTAGCGGGGGCCTCCTACAATGAGCAGTTCTTC
CDR3 protein: CASRGLAGASYNEQFF
clone size: .
V gene: TRBV2
J gene: TRBJ2-1
D gene: TRBD2

CDR3 DNA: TGTGCCAGCAGTATGTCCCCAAATCAGCCCCAGCATTTT
CDR3 protein: CASSMSPNQPQHF
clone size: .
V gene: TRBV12-3/TRBV12-4
J gene: TRBJ1-5
D gene: .

CDR3 DNA: TGCGCCAGCAGCTGGGGGGACAGGGGCAGGAACACTGAAGCTTTCTTT
CDR3 protein: CASSWGDRGRNTEAFF
clone size: .
V gene: TRBV5-1
J gene: TRBJ1-1
D gene: TRBD1

CDR3 DNA: TGCGCCAGCAGCTTGGATATTTTATCTGAAGCTTTCTTT
CDR3 protein: CASSLDILSEAFF
clone size: .
V gene: TRBV5-1
J gene: TRBJ1-1
D gene: .

CDR3 DNA: TGTGCCAGTAGTATCGAGGGGGCGGTCGGGGAGCTGTTTTTT
CDR3 protein: CASSIEGAVGELFF
clone size: .
V gene: TRBV19
J gene: TRBJ2-2
D gene: TRBD1

CDR3 DNA: TGTGCCAGCAGCCCCCCCCGAGAAGTAGCAGGGATGAACACTGAAGCTTTCTTT
CDR3 protein: CASSPPREVAGMNTEAFF
clone size: .
V gene: TRBV3-1/TRBV3-2
J gene: TRBJ1-1
D gene: .

CDR3 DNA: TGCAGCGTGAAGAAAGGGACTACAAACGAGCAGTACTTC
CDR3 protein: CSVKKGTTNEQYF
clone size: .
V gene: TRBV29-1
J gene: TRBJ2-7
D gene: TRBD2

CDR3 DNA: TGTGCCAGCAGTTTGACGAGGCCCGGGGAGCTGTTTTTT
CDR3 protein: CASSLTRPGELFF
clone size: .
V gene: TRBV12-3/TRBV12-4
J gene: TRBJ2-2
D gene: .

CDR3 DNA: TGTGCCAGCAGCTTGAACGAACAAAATTCACCCCTCCACTTT
CDR3 protein: CASSLNEQNSPLHF
clone size: .
V gene: TRBV11-2
J gene: TRBJ1-6
D gene: .

CDR3 DNA: TGTGCCAGCAGTTGGACAGGGGGCAATCAGCCCCAGCATTTT
CDR3 protein: CASSWTGGNQPQHF
clone size: .
V gene: TRBV2
J gene: TRBJ1-5
D gene: TRBD1

CDR3 DNA: TGTGCCTGGAGTTGGCGGGGCGCTGGGGCCAACGTCCTGACTTTC
CDR3 protein: CAWSWRGAGANVLTF
clone size: .
V gene: TRBV30
J gene: TRBJ2-6
D gene: .

CDR3 DNA: TGCGCCAGCAGTCAAACCGATGGACAGAGCTCCTATAATTCACCCCTCCACTTT
CDR3 protein: CASSQTDGQSSYNSPLHF
clone size: .
V gene: TRBV23-1
J gene: TRBJ1-6
D gene: .

CDR3 DNA: TGCGCCAGCAGCAAATGGACAGGGCCGACCTACGAGCAGTACTTC
CDR3 protein: CASSKWTGPTYEQYF
clone size: .
V gene: TRBV4-3
J gene: TRBJ2-7
D gene: TRBD1

CDR3 DNA: TGTGCCAGTAGTATACTTCGGACAGGGGGCGCGGAAGCTTTCTTT
CDR3 protein: CASSILRTGGAEAFF
clone size: .
V gene: TRBV19
J gene: TRBJ1-1
D gene: TRBD1

CDR3 DNA: TGTGCCAGCAGCCCCATACTGAATTCACCCCTCCACTTT
CDR3 protein: CASSPILNSPLHF
clone size: .
V gene: TRBV14
J gene: TRBJ1-6
D gene: .

CDR3 DNA: TGCGCCAGCAGCCTCGGGACAGGCGGCTACACCTTC
CDR3 protein: CASSLGTGGYTF
clone size: .
V gene: TRBV5-1
J gene: TRBJ1-2
D gene: TRBD1

CDR3 DNA: TGTGCCAGCAGCTCCCCGAGAGGGGGAAAAGGCGAGCAGTACTTC
CDR3 protein: CASSSPRGGKGEQYF
clone size: .
V gene: TRBV6-6
J gene: TRBJ2-7
D gene: .

CDR3 DNA: TGTGCCAGCAGTGAAATCAGCGGGGATCAGCCCCAGCATTTT
CDR3 protein: CASSEISGDQPQHF
clone size: .
V gene: TRBV6-1
J gene: TRBJ1-5
D gene: .

CDR3 DNA: TGTGCCAGCAGCATCCGACAATCGGGAATCTATGGCTACACCTTC
CDR3 protein: CASSIRQSGIYGYTF
clone size: .
V gene: TRBV5-6
J gene: TRBJ1-2
D gene: .

CDR3 DNA: TGTGCCAGCAGCCAAAGGACTGGGGATGAAAAACTGTTTTTT
CDR3 protein: CASSQRTGDEKLFF
clone size: .
V gene: TRBV7-8
J gene: TRBJ1-4
D gene: .

CDR3 DNA: TGTGCCATCACGGCAGGGGCCAATTCACCCCTCCACTTT
CDR3 protein: CAITAGANSPLHF
clone size: .
V gene: TRBV10-3
J gene: TRBJ1-6
D gene: .

CDR3 DNA: TGTGCCAGCAGCCGCACAGGGGGCGGTCGTTCGGGCTACACCTTC
CDR3 protein: CASSRTGGGRSGYTF
clone size: few
V gene: TRBV6-2/TRBV6-3
J gene: TRBJ1-2
D gene: TRBD1

CDR3 DNA: TGTGCCAGCAGCATACAGGGGTATAACACTGAAGCTTTCTTT
CDR3 protein: CASSIQGYNTEAFF
clone size: .
V gene: TRBV5-4
J gene: TRBJ1-1
D gene: TRBD1

CDR3 DNA: TGTGCCAGCAGTTCCGGGACTAGCGTAACAGAGACCCAGTACTTC
CDR3 protein: CASSSGTSVTETQYF
clone size: .
V gene: TRBV2
J gene: TRBJ2-5
D gene: TRBD2

CDR3 DNA: TGTGCCAGCAGAGGGACAGAGTCCTACAATGAGCAGTTCTTC
CDR3 protein: CASRGTESYNEQFF
clone size: .
V gene: TRBV7-2
J gene: TRBJ2-1
D gene: TRBD1

CDR3 DNA: TGTGCCAGCACATCCTTAGGGGCTGAAGCTTTCTTT
CDR3 protein: CASTSLGAEAFF
clone size: .
V gene: TRBV7-9
J gene: TRBJ1-1
D gene: .

CDR3 DNA: TGTGCCAGCAGCGTAGATGCTAGCTCCTATAATTCACCCCTCCACTTT
CDR3 protein: CASSVDASSYNSPLHF
clone size: few
V gene: TRBV9
J gene: TRBJ1-6
D gene: .

CDR3 DNA: TGTGCCAGCAGTGAAGCGCTGGGGGCTGTCTATGGCTACACCTTC
CDR3 protein: CASSEALGAVYGYTF
clone size: .
V gene: TRBV6-1
J gene: TRBJ1-2
D gene: .

CDR3 DNA: TGTGCCAGCCGAACTTTTTTGGGCCGGGATACGCAGTATTTT
CDR3 protein: CASRTFLGRDTQYF
clone size: .
V gene: TRBV7-9
J gene: TRBJ2-3
D gene: .

CDR3 DNA: TGTGCCAGCAGTTCCCCCTCCCAGACCCAGTACTTC
CDR3 protein: CASSSPSQTQYF
clone size: .
V gene: TRBV27
J gene: TRBJ2-5
D gene: .

CDR3 DNA: TGTGCCAGCAGCTCCGGACAGGGGGTGGACGAGCAGTACTTC
CDR3 protein: CASSSGQGVDEQYF
clone size: .
V gene: TRBV7-9
J gene: TRBJ2-7
D gene: TRBD1

CDR3 DNA: TGTGCTAGTGGTTTATTCTTGCGGGGGGGCTCCTACAATGAGCAGTTCTTC
CDR3 protein: CASGLFLRGGSYNEQFF
clone size: .
V gene: TRBV12-5
J gene: TRBJ2-1
D gene: TRBD2

CDR3 DNA: TGTGCCACCAGTGATCCCAGCGGGGGGGTCACAGATACGCAGTATTTT
CDR3 protein: CATSDPSGGVTDTQYF
clone size: few
V gene: TRBV24-1
J gene: TRBJ2-3
D gene: TRBD2

CDR3 DNA: TGTGCCAGCAGTTCCCTTTATCTCTCTCTGCAGCCCCAGCATTTT
CDR3 protein: CASSSLYLSLQPQHF
clone size: .
V gene: TRBV6-5
J gene: TRBJ1-5
D gene: .